Below are 4 T cell receptor beta chains sequenced from a single sample in a study of CD8 T cells in ankylosing spondylitis. TCRdb independently ran MiXCR on the 5' RACE reads; one entry per CDR3 protein. The repertoire holds tens of thousands of distinct CDR3 sequences, with about 15% as singletons. Sequenced sample: blood. These receptors were collected from a male donor with ankylosing spondylitis or in good health (not recorded which).

Only a few counts were recorded for this clonotype. V gene TRBV5-1 combines with J gene TRBJ2-1; 7 bases match TRBD1. V dropped 0 bases and J dropped 5; count of bases not matched to a gene: 2. CDR1 SGHRS and CDR2 YFSETQ come from the germline V gene. This CDR3 has 14 residues. The CDR3, as DNA: TGCGCCAGCAGCTTGGGAGACAGGGACAATGAGCAGTTCTTC. It encodes CASSLGDRDNEQFF. The variable domain in full, completed from reference TRBV5-1 and TRBJ2-1, reads KAGVTQTPRYLIKTRGQQVTLSCSPISGHRSVSWYQQTPGQGLQFLFEYFSETQRNKGNFPGRFSGRQFSNSRSEMNVSTLELGDSALYLCASSLGDRDNEQFFGPGTRLTVL.

The chain is built from TRBV7-2 and TRBJ2-2, with a possible D match to TRBD2 (5 bases). Deletions cut 0 bases from V and 6 bases from J, with 11 bases between. This CDR3 has 15 residues. Germline V gene data show CDR1 as SGHTA and CDR2 as FQGNSA. CDR3: CASSLAVTTPGELFF. In DNA, the CDR3 is TGTGCCAGCAGCTTAGCGGTGACTACCCCCGGGGAGCTGTTTTTT.

In this sample, this clonotype turned up a few times. The CDR3 DNA follows: TGCGCCAGCAGCTTGGGTGGCGGTTTGGATGAAAAACTGTTTTTT. The encoded protein is CASSLGGGLDEKLFF. The rearrangement joins TRBV5-1 to TRBJ1-4; D gene unclear. The CDR3 loop spans 15 amino acids. CDR1 and CDR2 (germline): SGHRS, YFSETQ. Trimming shortened V by 0 bases and J by 6 bases, and 12 bases separated the two germline ends.

The sample holds many counts of this clonotype. The chain links TRBV11-2 to TRBJ2-4, with 7 nucleotides matching TRBD2. The length of the CDR3 is 14 residues. The germline gives CDR1 SGHAT, CDR2 FQNNGV. After removal of 5 bases from V and 6 bases from J, the junction contained 7 bases not matched to a gene. In nucleotides, the CDR3 is TGTGCCAGCAGCAGCCGACTAGCTAGAAACATTCAGTACTTC. The encoded protein is CASSSRLARNIQYF.